Given below is one T cell receptor beta chain in context. The antigen is not known. The sample belongs to a study of cytomegalovirus exposure and HLA in healthy donors. Only in-frame clones appear in the TCRdb table, and some are missing; sequencing was by immunoSEQ multiplex PCR. Of some 340,000 clones in the sample, about 85% were seen once. Study outcomes and limitations: A few CMV-associated chains were confirmed in vitro to be specific for CMV antigens. A subsequent analysis found that TCR clusters from the first cohort also tended to co-occur in the approximately 110 validation repertoires, with about 95% of cluster scores above 0. Cytomegalovirus association was assigned to about 180 TCR beta chains. Most sequenced TCRs were rare (though some public TCRs occurred in many donors).

CDR3 length equals 18 residues. Per the germline V gene, CDR1 is LGHNA and CDR2 is YSLEER. With 0 bases clipped from V and 2 bases from J, the junction kept 7 bases outside the gene matches. This TCR was recovered from a young woman in good health and CMV-seropositive. The chain uses TRBV4-3 and TRBJ2-3; 11 bases agree with TRBD2. Material: PBMCs. The CDR3 DNA sequence: TGCGCCAGCAGCCAAGATCCGACTAGCGGGACCTCCACAGATACGCAGTATTTT. It encodes CASSQDPTSGTSTDTQYF.